This TCR beta chain was captured by sequencing in a study of T cells in Graves' hyperthyroidism and ophthalmopathy. As concerns this clonotype: A much more abundant neighbour one base away suggests this may be a read error.

V lost 3 bases to trimming and J lost 7 bases; unmatched junction nucleotides: 12. The CDR3 totals 16 residues. TCR beta CDR3 region amplification was performed from RNA transcripts. The HTBI primer set was used in a first-round RT-PCR of the TCR CDR3. Each CDR3 protein is one row after TCRdb ran MiXCR on the multiplex PCR reads. The sample lists 500,000 to 600,000 distinct CDR3 sequences; about 45% were seen once. Sequenced sample: peripheral blood or thyroid tissue (not recorded which). This chain uses TRBV12-3 or TRBV12-4 with TRBJ1-3; 7 nucleotides line up with TRBD1. The sequence was obtained from an adult woman with Graves' disease, either hyperthyroidism or ophthalmopathy (not recorded which). The CDR3 DNA reads as TGTGCCAGCAGTTTGGGTGGGACCCTGACAGGGAACACCATATATTTT. Residues: CASSLGGTLTGNTIYF.